Listed below are T cell receptor beta chains from one sample, sequenced in a study of Ad26.COV2.S vaccination and SARS-CoV-2 variants. TCRdb's table, derived via immunoSEQ multiplex PCR, lists solely in-frame clones and lacks some. The sample yields 400,000 to 450,000 clones, about 90% seen once. The sequencing used peripheral blood, collected in a trial of Ad26.COV2.S vaccine versus placebo. The receptor set was obtained from a person aged 18 to 65 who received the Ad26.COV2.S COVID-19 vaccine or a placebo. The CDR3 runs from the conserved cysteine through the conserved F or W. Each record gives: V gene, D gene, clone size, J gene, CDR3 protein, CDR3 DNA. A D gene is named only where the DNA matches it firmly. Size is omitted from some rows. Given values are once, few, many or a class for expanded clones.

TRBV27,.,.,TRBJ1-1,CASSPLAGTWGAFF,TGTGCCAGCAGTCCCCTCGCGGGGACTTGGGGAGCTTTCTTT
TRBV6-5,.,.,TRBJ2-7,CASSYSWPIRYEQYF,TGTGCCAGCAGTTACTCCTGGCCGATAAGATACGAGCAGTACTTC
TRBV29-1,.,.,TRBJ1-2,CSVAARFEGYTF,TGCAGCGTTGCGGCCCGTTTCGAAGGCTACACCTTC
TRBV27,TRBD1,once,TRBJ2-1,CASRRQGIFGNEQFF,TGTGCCAGCAGAAGACAGGGGATATTCGGGAATGAGCAGTTCTTC
TRBV30,TRBD2,.,TRBJ2-7,CAWEVGGYEQYF,TGTGCCTGGGAGGTGGGGGGGTACGAGCAGTACTTC
TRBV28,TRBD2,.,TRBJ2-3,CASSLSLAGGDTQYF,TGTGCCAGCAGTTTATCACTAGCGGGAGGTGATACGCAGTATTTT
TRBV7-8,.,once,TRBJ1-1,CASSTQGLDTEAFF,TGTGCCAGCAGCACACAGGGTTTGGACACTGAAGCTTTCTTT
TRBV27,.,.,TRBJ2-5,CASSLNRVGETQYF,TGTGCCAGCAGTCTAAACAGGGTTGGGGAGACCCAGTACTTC
TRBV27,TRBD1,.,TRBJ2-7,CASSLSRGQYHEQYF,TGTGCCAGCAGTTTATCCAGGGGGCAATACCACGAGCAGTACTTC
TRBV7-2,TRBD1,.,TRBJ1-2,CASSLNSGTGVLGYTF,TGTGCCAGCAGCTTAAATAGTGGGACAGGGGTTCTTGGCTACACCTTC
TRBV9,TRBD2,.,TRBJ2-1,CASSLRLAGVLNEQFF,TGTGCCAGCAGCCTCCGACTAGCGGGAGTTTTGAATGAGCAGTTCTTC
TRBV6-1,TRBD1,once,TRBJ2-1,CASSDAGTGHNEQFF,TGTGCCAGCAGTGATGCCGGGACAGGGCACAATGAGCAGTTCTTC
TRBV29-1,.,.,TRBJ2-3,CSVGQSTDTQYF,TGCAGCGTTGGACAGAGCACCGACACGCAGTATTTT
TRBV5-8,TRBD1,.,TRBJ1-1,CASSKDRAYTEAFF,TGTGCCAGCAGCAAGGACAGGGCTTACACTGAAGCTTTCTTT
TRBV7-3,.,.,TRBJ2-1,CASSLFGVFEDYNEQFF,TGTGCCAGCAGCCTATTCGGGGTTTTCGAAGACTACAATGAGCAGTTCTTC
TRBV11-3,.,.,TRBJ1-4,CASSFTGNEKLFF,TGTGCCAGCAGCTTTACAGGTAATGAAAAACTGTTTTTT
TRBV7-6,.,.,TRBJ2-3,CASSLAGPPATDTQYF,TGTGCCAGCAGCTTAGCTGGACCCCCAGCTACAGATACGCAGTATTTT
TRBV4-3,TRBD2,.,TRBJ2-6,CASSQVLAGVSGANVLTF,TGCGCCAGCAGCCAAGTCCTAGCGGGAGTTTCTGGGGCCAACGTCCTGACTTTC
TRBV28,.,.,TRBJ2-5,CASSPRVLMAQYF,TGTGCCAGCAGCCCCCGAGTGCTTATGGCCCAGTACTTC
TRBV3-1/TRBV3-2,TRBD1,.,TRBJ2-3,CASRDRGGTQYF,TGTGCCAGCAGAGACAGGGGTGGGACGCAGTATTTT
TRBV7-9,.,once,TRBJ2-3,CASSFQDTQYF,TGTGCCAGCAGCTTTCAAGATACGCAGTATTTT
TRBV24-1,.,.,TRBJ1-4,CATSDPQAATNEKLFF,TGTGCCACCAGTGATCCACAAGCCGCAACTAATGAAAAACTGTTTTTT
TRBV7-6,TRBD2,.,TRBJ2-1,CASSLGTSGDNEQFF,TGTGCCAGCAGCTTAGGGACTAGCGGAGACAATGAGCAGTTCTTC
TRBV13,TRBD1,.,TRBJ2-6,CASSLGYRGPGANVLTF,TGTGCCAGCAGCTTAGGCTATAGGGGGCCAGGGGCCAACGTCCTGACTTTC
TRBV5-6,.,.,TRBJ1-1,CASSLGGVIDTEAFF,TGTGCCAGCAGCTTAGGGGGAGTAATTGACACTGAAGCTTTCTTT
TRBV5-1,.,once,TRBJ2-7,CASRKGTTLSYEQYF,TGCGCCAGCCGAAAGGGCACAACGCTCTCCTACGAGCAGTACTTC
TRBV9,.,.,TRBJ2-7,CASSPAGIGYEQYF,TGTGCCAGCAGCCCCGCAGGGATAGGGTACGAGCAGTACTTC
TRBV27,TRBD2,.,TRBJ2-1,CASSIFRLAGVNNEQFF,TGTGCCAGCAGCATTTTCCGACTAGCGGGAGTTAACAATGAGCAGTTCTTC
TRBV11-1,.,.,TRBJ1-2,CASSFSGQTYGYTF,TGTGCCAGCAGCTTCTCCGGACAGACTTATGGCTACACCTTC
TRBV5-1,.,.,TRBJ2-7,CASSLAWGHEQYF,TGCGCCAGCAGCTTGGCTTGGGGTCACGAGCAGTACTTC
TRBV9,.,.,TRBJ1-1,CASSVDVRAAEAFF,TGTGCCAGCAGCGTAGATGTCAGGGCTGCTGAAGCTTTCTTT
TRBV5-4,.,.,TRBJ1-3,CASSLVGGGDGNTIYF,TGTGCCAGCAGCTTGGTAGGGGGAGGGGATGGAAACACCATATATTTT
TRBV7-9,.,.,TRBJ2-5,CASSLSERETQYF,TGTGCCAGCAGCTTATCTGAGCGAGAGACCCAGTACTTC
TRBV20-1,.,.,TRBJ2-7,CSAKAGYEQYF,TGCAGTGCTAAGGCGGGCTACGAGCAGTACTTC
TRBV25-1,.,.,TRBJ2-3,CASSESRTQYF,TGTGCCAGCAGTGAATCCCGGACGCAGTATTTT
TRBV5-1,.,.,TRBJ2-7,CASSLTGTGVYEQYF,TGCGCCAGCAGCTTGACGGGGACGGGAGTCTACGAGCAGTACTTC
TRBV10-3,TRBD1,.,TRBJ1-1,CAISRGQENTEAFF,TGTGCCATCAGCAGGGGACAGGAAAACACTGAAGCTTTCTTT
TRBV7-8,TRBD2,.,TRBJ2-1,CASSHRSGRAPGKFF,TGTGCCAGCAGCCACCGGAGCGGGAGGGCCCCGGGGAAGTTCTTC
TRBV10-3,.,.,TRBJ1-2,CAISELTGTRDGYTF,TGTGCCATCAGTGAGTTAACCGGGACTAGGGACGGCTACACCTTC
TRBV5-1,.,.,TRBJ2-1,CASRTQQSSYNEQFF,TGCGCCAGCAGGACCCAGCAGAGCTCCTACAATGAGCAGTTCTTC